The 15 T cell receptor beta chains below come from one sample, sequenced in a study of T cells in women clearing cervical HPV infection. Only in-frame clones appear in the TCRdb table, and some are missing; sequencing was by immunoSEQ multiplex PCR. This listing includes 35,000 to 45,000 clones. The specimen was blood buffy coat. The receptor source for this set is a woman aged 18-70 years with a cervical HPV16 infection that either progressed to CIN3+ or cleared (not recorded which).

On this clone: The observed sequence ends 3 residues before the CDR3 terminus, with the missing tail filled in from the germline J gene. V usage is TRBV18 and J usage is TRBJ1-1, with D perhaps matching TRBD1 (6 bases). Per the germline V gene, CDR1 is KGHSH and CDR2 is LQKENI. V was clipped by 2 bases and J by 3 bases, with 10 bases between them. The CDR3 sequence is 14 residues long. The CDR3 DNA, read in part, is TGTGCCAGCTCACCAAGGACAGCGGACACTGAA. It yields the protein CASSPRTADTE. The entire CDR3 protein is CASSPRTADTEAFF.

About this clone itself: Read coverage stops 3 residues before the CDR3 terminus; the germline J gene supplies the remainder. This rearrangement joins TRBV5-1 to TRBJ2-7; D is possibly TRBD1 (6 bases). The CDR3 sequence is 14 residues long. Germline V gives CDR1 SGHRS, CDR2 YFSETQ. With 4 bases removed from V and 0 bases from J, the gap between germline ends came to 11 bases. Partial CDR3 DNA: TGCGCCAGCAGCCTCCGGACAGACTCCTACGAG. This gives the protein CASSLRTDSYE. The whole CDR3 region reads CASSLRTDSYEQYF.

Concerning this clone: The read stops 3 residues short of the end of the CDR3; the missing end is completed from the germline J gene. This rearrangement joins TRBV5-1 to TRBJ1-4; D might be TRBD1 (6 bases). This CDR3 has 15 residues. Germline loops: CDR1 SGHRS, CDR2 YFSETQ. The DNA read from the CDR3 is TGCGCCAGCAGCCTAGGGGGGGCGGGGGCCAACGTA. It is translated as CASSLGGAGANV. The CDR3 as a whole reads CASSLGGAGANVLFF.

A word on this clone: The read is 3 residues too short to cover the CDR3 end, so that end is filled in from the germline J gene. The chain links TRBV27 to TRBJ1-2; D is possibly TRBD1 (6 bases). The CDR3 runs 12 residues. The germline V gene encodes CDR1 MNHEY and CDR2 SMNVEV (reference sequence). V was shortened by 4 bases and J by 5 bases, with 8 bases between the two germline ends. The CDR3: CASSSQGYGYTF. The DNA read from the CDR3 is TGTGCCAGCAGTTCACAGGGATATGGC.

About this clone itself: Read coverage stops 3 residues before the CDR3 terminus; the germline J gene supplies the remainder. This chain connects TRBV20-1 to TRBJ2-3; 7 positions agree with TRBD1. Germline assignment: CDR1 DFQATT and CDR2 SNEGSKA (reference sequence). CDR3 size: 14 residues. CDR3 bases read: TGCAGTGCTAGTAGACAGGGTGGGAATCAGCCG. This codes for CSASRQGGNQP. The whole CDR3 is CSASRQGGNQPQYF.

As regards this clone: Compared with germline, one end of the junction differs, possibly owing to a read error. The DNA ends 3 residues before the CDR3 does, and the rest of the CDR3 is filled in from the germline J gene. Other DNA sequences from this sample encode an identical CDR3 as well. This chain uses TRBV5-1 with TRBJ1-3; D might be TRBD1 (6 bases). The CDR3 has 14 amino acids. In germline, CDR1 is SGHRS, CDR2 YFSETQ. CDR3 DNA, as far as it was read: TGCGCCAGCAGCCCTCAGGGGTCCGGAAACACA. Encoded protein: CASSPQGSGNT. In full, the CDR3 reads CASSPQGSGNTIYF.

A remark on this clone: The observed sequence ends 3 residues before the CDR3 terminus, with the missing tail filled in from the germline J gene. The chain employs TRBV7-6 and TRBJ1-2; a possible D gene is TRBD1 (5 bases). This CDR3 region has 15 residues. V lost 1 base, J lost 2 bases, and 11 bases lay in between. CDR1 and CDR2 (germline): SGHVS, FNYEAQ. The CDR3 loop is CASSLGDQGNYGYTF. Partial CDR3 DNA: TGTGCCAGCAGCTTAGGAGATCAGGGCAACTATGGC. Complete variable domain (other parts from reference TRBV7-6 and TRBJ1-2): GAGVSQSPRYKVTKRGQDVALRCDPISGHVSLYWYRQALGQGPEFLTYFNYEAQQDKSGLPNDRFSAERPEGSISTLTIQRTEQRDSAMYRCASSLGDQGNYGYTFGSGTRLTVV.

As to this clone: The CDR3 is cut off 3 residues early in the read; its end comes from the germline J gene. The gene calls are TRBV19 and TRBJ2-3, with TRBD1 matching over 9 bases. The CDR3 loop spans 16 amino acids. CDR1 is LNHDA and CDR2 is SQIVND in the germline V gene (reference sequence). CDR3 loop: CASSIRPGQGSETQYF. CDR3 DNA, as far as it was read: TGTGCCAGTAGTATTCGTCCGGGACAGGGAAGCGAGACG.

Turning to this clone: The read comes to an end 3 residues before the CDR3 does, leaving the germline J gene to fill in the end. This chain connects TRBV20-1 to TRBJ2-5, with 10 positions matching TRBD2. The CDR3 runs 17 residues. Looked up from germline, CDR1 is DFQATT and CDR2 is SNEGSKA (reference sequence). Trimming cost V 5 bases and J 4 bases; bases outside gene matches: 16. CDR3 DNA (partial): TGCAGTGCTCGATTTACTAGCGGGATTATGTTAGGAGAGACC. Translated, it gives CSARFTSGIMLGET. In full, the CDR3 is CSARFTSGIMLGETQYF.

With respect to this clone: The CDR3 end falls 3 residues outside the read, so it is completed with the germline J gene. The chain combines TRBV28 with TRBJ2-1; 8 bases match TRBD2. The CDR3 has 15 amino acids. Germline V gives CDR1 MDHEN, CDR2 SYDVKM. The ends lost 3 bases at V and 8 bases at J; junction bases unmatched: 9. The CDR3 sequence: CASSLSSGSGYEQFF. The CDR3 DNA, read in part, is TGTGCCAGCAGTTTGTCCAGCGGGAGTGGGTATGAG.

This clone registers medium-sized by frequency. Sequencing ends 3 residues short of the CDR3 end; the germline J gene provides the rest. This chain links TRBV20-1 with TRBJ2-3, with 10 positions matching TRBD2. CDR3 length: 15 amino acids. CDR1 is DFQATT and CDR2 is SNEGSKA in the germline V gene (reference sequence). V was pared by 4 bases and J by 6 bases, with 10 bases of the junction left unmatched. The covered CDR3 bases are TGCAGTGCTACCGGGACTAGCGTTCAATTCGATACG. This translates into CSATGTSVQFDT. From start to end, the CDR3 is CSATGTSVQFDTQYF.

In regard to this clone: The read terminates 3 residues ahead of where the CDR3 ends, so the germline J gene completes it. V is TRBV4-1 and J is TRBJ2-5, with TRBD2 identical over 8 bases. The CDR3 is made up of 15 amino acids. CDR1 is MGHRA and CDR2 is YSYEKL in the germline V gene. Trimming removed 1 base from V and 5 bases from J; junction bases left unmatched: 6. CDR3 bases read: TGCGCCAGCAGCCAAGCGTGGACTAGCACGGAGACC. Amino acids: CASSQAWTSTET. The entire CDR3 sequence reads CASSQAWTSTETQYF.

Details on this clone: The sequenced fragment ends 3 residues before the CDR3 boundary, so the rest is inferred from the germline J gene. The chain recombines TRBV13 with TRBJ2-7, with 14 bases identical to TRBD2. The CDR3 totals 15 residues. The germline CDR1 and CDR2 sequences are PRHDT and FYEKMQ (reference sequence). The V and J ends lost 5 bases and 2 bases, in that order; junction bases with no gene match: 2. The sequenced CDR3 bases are TGTGCCAGCAGCACGGGACTAGCGGGAGCCTACGAG. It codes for CASSTGLAGAYE. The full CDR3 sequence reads CASSTGLAGAYEQYF.

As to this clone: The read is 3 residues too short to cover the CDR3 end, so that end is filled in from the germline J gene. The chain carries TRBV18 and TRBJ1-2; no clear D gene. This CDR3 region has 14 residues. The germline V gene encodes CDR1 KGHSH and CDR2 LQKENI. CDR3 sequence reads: CASSTRKQVNEYTF. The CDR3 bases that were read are TGTGCCAGCTCCACCAGGAAACAAGTTAATGAG.

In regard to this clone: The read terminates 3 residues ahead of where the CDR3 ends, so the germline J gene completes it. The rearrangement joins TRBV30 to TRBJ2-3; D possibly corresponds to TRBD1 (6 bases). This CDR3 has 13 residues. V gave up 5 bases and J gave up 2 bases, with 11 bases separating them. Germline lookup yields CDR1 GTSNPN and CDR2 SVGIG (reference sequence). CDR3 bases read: TGTGCCTGGGACAGGACGATCACAGATACG. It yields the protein CAWDRTITDT. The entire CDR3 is CAWDRTITDTQYF.